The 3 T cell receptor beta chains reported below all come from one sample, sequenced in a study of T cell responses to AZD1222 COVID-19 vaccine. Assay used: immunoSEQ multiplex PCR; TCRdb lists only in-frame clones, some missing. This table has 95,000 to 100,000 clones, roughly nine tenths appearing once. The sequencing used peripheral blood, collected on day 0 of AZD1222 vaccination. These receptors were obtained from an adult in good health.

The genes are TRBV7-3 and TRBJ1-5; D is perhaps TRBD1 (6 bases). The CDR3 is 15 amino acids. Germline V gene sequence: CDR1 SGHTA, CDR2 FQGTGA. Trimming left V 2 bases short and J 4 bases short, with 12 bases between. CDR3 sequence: CASSLSGGANQPQHF. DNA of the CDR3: TGTGCCAGCAGCTTATCCGGGGGGGCAAATCAGCCCCAGCATTTT.

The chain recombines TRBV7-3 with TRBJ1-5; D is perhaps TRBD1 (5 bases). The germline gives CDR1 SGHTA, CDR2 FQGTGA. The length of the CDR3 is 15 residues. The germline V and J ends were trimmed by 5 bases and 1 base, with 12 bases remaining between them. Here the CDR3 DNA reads TGTGCCAGCAGCCCCGGGGGTGTAAGCAATCAGCCCCAGCATTTT. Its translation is CASSPGGVSNQPQHF.

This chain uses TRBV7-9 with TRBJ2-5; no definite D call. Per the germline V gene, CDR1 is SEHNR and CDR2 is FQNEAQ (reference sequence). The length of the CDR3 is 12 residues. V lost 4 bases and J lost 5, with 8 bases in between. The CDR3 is CASSSFLETQYF. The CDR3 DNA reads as TGTGCCAGCAGCTCCTTTCTCGAGACCCAGTACTTC.